This T cell receptor (beta chain) was documented in a study of T cell responses to AZD1222 COVID-19 vaccine. Study-level points and caveats: Donors were mostly white British, more females; clonal diversity possibly underestimated. Spike-specific TCR breadth rose after two AZD1222 doses, and depth rose as well.

Germline CDR1 is MRHNA and CDR2 is SNTAGT. This CDR3 has 16 residues. Trimming removed 7 bases from V and 3 bases from J, with 19 bases in between. TCRdb's copy holds only in-frame clones and misses some; the assay was immunoSEQ multiplex PCR. The sample records about 180,000 clones, approximately 90% being singletons. This clone occurred once. The target antigen is unknown. The sequence was collected from an adult who received the MenACWY meningococcal vaccine as a control. Sequenced here: peripheral blood, sampled 28 days after the second dose of the MenACWY control vaccine. This sequence joins TRBV6-4 and TRBJ2-1; D not resolved. The DNA of the CDR3 is TGTGCCAGCACCGATTACGAAGGCGGCGACTACAATGAGCAGTTCTTC. It yields the protein CASTDYEGGDYNEQFF.